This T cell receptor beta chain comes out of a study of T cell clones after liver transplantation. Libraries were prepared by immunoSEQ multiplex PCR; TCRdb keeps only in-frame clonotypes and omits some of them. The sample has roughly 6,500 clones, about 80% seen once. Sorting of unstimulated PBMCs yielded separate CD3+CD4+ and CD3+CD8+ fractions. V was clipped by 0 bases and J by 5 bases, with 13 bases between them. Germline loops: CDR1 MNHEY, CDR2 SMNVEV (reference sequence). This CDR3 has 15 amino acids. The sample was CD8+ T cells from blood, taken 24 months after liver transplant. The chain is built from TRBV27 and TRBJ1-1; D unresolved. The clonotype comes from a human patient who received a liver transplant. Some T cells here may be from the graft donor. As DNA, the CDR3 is TGTGCCAGCAGTTTATCCGGGCCCCGAGGAACTGAAGCTTTCTTT. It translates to CASSLSGPRGTEAFF.